This passage covers 26 T cell receptor beta chains from one sample sequenced in a study of technical replicates of blood from a few donors. Sequencing used immunoSEQ multiplex PCR; TCRdb keeps in-frame clones, though not all of them. The sample comprises around 49,000 clones, more than 95% of which are singletons, and 0.3% to 0.4% rests with the top ten. The specimen sequenced was T cells isolated from PBMCs. The receptor set was obtained from a human donor in good health.

The chain employs TRBV10-1 and TRBJ2-1, with D perhaps TRBD2 (7 bases). The CDR3 extends over 14 amino acids. With 2 bases removed from V and 6 bases from J, the gap between germline ends came to 11 bases. The germline gives CDR1 WNHNN, CDR2 SYGVQD (reference sequence). CDR3 sequence: CASSEGGAGNEQFF. The CDR3 nucleotides read TGCGCCAGCAGTGAGGGGGGGGCAGGCAATGAGCAGTTCTTC.

The CDR3 loop reads CASSRSALGLETQYF. Written as DNA, the CDR3 is TGTGCCAGCAGTCGATCAGCTCTCGGGTTGGAGACCCAGTACTTC. V and J are TRBV27 and TRBJ2-5, with D unclear. Germline CDR1 is MNHEY and CDR2 is SMNVEV (reference sequence). Trimming left V 5 bases short and J 5 bases short, with 18 bases between. The CDR3 has 15 amino acids.

This chain links TRBV5-1 with TRBJ2-5, with D uncertain. This CDR3 contains 13 residues. Germline lookup yields CDR1 SGHRS and CDR2 YFSETQ. Trimming removed 2 bases from V and 5 bases from J, with 10 bases in between. The CDR3 is CASSFTARETQYF. The CDR3, as DNA: TGCGCCAGCAGCTTCACAGCCCGCGAGACCCAGTACTTC.

The rearrangement joins TRBV13 to TRBJ2-1; TRBD2 agrees at 7 bases. The CDR3 loop spans 12 amino acids. Germline-derived CDR1 and CDR2 are PRHDT and FYEKMQ (reference sequence). J was trimmed by 14 bases and V by 0 bases; bases with no gene match: 4. Here the CDR3 reads CASSLGGGSEFF. The CDR3 coding sequence is TGTGCCAGCAGCTTAGGTGGCGGGAGCGAGTTCTTC. Drawing the rest from reference TRBV13 and TRBJ2-1, the complete variable domain is AAGVIQSPRHLIKEKRETATLKCYPIPRHDTVYWYQQGPGQDPQFLISFYEKMQSDKGSIPDRFSAQQFSDYHSELNMSSLELGDSALYFCASSLGGGSEFFGPGTRLTVL.

This chain joins TRBV7-2 and TRBJ2-5, with TRBD2 matching over 7 bases. CDR1 and CDR2 (germline): SGHTA, FQGNSA. The CDR3 runs 14 residues. With V trimmed by 5 bases and J by 1 base, 4 bases remained unmatched. The CDR3 sequence: CASSIPSGQETQYF. The CDR3 DNA reads TGTGCCAGCAGCATACCTAGCGGCCAAGAGACCCAGTACTTC.

Only one count was recorded for this clone. The chain joins TRBV5-1 to TRBJ2-7, with D tentatively TRBD2 (6 bases). Germline lookup yields CDR1 SGHRS and CDR2 YFSETQ. Trimming took off 0 bases at V and 2 bases at J, with 12 bases between the two ends. The CDR3 runs 15 residues. The CDR3, as DNA: TGCGCCAGCAGCTTGGATGGCGGGATCCCCTACGAGCAGTACTTC. It yields the protein CASSLDGGIPYEQYF.

The chain carries TRBV2 and TRBJ1-2, with D tentatively TRBD1 (6 bases). The CDR3 is made up of 12 amino acids. Trimming removed 10 bases at V and 2 bases at J, with 11 bases between. Germline CDR1 SNHLY, CDR2 FYNNEI. Here the CDR3 DNA reads TGTGCCACCAGGACAGAGAACTATGGCTACACCTTC. Protein sequence: CATRTENYGYTF.

The chain carries TRBV7-2 and TRBJ1-2; the D gene is possibly TRBD1 (6 bases). Germline lookup yields CDR1 SGHTA and CDR2 FQGNSA. CDR3 length: 15 residues. V was pared by 1 base and J by 3 bases, with 12 bases between. The DNA for the CDR3 is TGTGCCAGCAGCTTAGTGCAGGGGCCTGACTATGGCTACACCTTC. Translation gives CASSLVQGPDYGYTF. Drawing the rest from reference TRBV7-2 and TRBJ1-2, the complete variable domain is GAGVSQSPSNKVTEKGKDVELRCDPISGHTALYWYRQSLGQGLEFLIYFQGNSAPDKSGLPSDRFSAERTGGSVSTLTIQRTQQEDSAVYLCASSLVQGPDYGYTFGSGTRLTVV.

The chain uses TRBV6-6 and TRBJ2-7, with TRBD2 as a possible D gene (6 bases). The germline V gene has CDR1 MNHNY and CDR2 SVGAGI (reference sequence). With 6 bases removed from V and 1 base from J, the gap between germline ends came to 13 bases. This CDR3 is 14 amino acids long. Here the CDR3 DNA reads TGTGCCAGCAGCTCCGGGACTGCTTCCTACGAGCAGTACTTC. Protein sequence: CASSSGTASYEQYF.

The V call is TRBV7-9, the J call TRBJ1-5; D gene uncertain. The CDR3 runs 12 residues. The germline CDR1 and CDR2 sequences are SEHNR and FQNEAQ (reference sequence). V was shortened by 5 bases and J by 0 bases, with 2 bases between the two germline ends. In nucleotides, the CDR3 is TGTGCCAGCAGCCTTAGCAATCAGCCCCAGCATTTT. Translated: CASSLSNQPQHF. Looking up the rest from reference TRBV7-9 and TRBJ1-5 gives the full variable domain: DTGVSQNPRHKITKRGQNVTFRCDPISEHNRLYWYRQTLGQGPEFLTYFQNEAQLEKSRLLSDRFSAERPKGSFSTLEIQRTEQGDSAMYLCASSLSNQPQHFGDGTRLSIL.

This rearrangement joins TRBV9 to TRBJ2-2, with 10 bases matching TRBD2. V shed 0 bases, J shed 5 bases, and the junction held 4 bases outside the gene matches. The length of the CDR3 is 16 residues. Germline CDR1 SGDLS, CDR2 YYNGEE. As DNA, the CDR3 is TGTGCCAGCAGCGTAGATGGTAGCGGGAGGACCGGGGAGCTGTTTTTT. This translates into CASSVDGSGRTGELFF.

The V and J genes are TRBV30 and TRBJ2-1; 14 positions agree with TRBD2. CDR1 is GTSNPN and CDR2 is SVGIG in the germline V gene (reference sequence). J was trimmed by 7 bases and V by 3 bases; bases with no gene match: 5. There are 15 residues in the CDR3. The CDR3 is CAWSTGTSGRNEQFF. CDR3 in DNA: TGTGCCTGGAGCACCGGGACTAGCGGGAGAAATGAGCAGTTCTTC.

The chain combines TRBV6-4 with TRBJ2-1, with 7 positions matching TRBD2. V trimming: 3 bases; J trimming: 2 bases; junction bases outside the gene matches: 4. This CDR3 region has 15 residues. Per the germline V gene, CDR1 is MRHNA and CDR2 is SNTAGT. In DNA, the CDR3 is TGTGCCAGCAGTGAACGACTAGCAGCCTACAATGAGCAGTTCTTC. Translating it yields CASSERLAAYNEQFF.

This chain joins TRBV29-1 and TRBJ2-7, with TRBD1 matching over 9 bases. Looked up from germline, CDR1 is SQVTM and CDR2 is ANQGSEA. The V segment lost 2 bases and the J segment 2 bases; nucleotides outside the gene matches: 4. The CDR3 consists of 14 residues. CDR3 nucleotide sequence: TGCAGCGTTGAAACGGGACAGGGTACCTACGAGCAGTACTTC. Residues: CSVETGQGTYEQYF.

The chain couples TRBV2 to TRBJ1-2; TRBD1 aligns across 9 bases. J gave up 4 bases and V 4 bases, and 7 bases lay outside the gene matches. Germline values: CDR1 SNHLY, CDR2 FYNNEI. This CDR3 spans 15 amino acids. This CDR3 is CASSGETGGGYGYTF. CDR3 in DNA: TGTGCCAGCAGTGGCGAGACAGGGGGAGGCTATGGCTACACCTTC. The whole variable domain, filled in from reference TRBV2 and TRBJ1-2, reads EPEVTQTPSHQVTQMGQEVILRCVPISNHLYFYWYRQILGQKVEFLVSFYNNEISEKSEIFDDQFSVERPDGSNFTLKIRSTKLEDSAMYFCASSGETGGGYGYTFGSGTRLTVV.

The chain combines TRBV12-5 with TRBJ1-1; no firm D call. Germline CDR1 reads LGHNT; CDR2 reads FRNRAP. Trimming took off 0 bases at V and 1 base at J, with 3 bases between the two ends. The CDR3 covers 13 residues. The CDR3 DNA follows: TGTGCTAGTGGTTTGGTACAGAACACTGAAGCTTTCTTT. Translation gives CASGLVQNTEAFF. The variable domain in full, completed from reference TRBV12-5 and TRBJ1-1, reads DARVTQTPRHKVTEMGQEVTMRCQPILGHNTVFWYRQTMMQGLELLAYFRNRAPLDDSGMPKDRFSAEMPDATLATLKIQPSEPRDSAVYFCASGLVQNTEAFFGQGTRLTVV.

The chain links TRBV15 to TRBJ2-1; D is possibly TRBD1 (5 bases). CDR1 LNHNV and CDR2 YYDKDF come from the germline V gene (reference sequence). Deletions cut 0 bases from V and 16 bases from J, with 10 bases between. The CDR3 spans 11 residues. The DNA for the CDR3 is TGTGCCACCAGCAGAGAAGGGGAAGTTTTCTTC. Translation gives CATSREGEVFF.

The chain is built from TRBV5-1 and TRBJ2-1; TRBD2 agrees at 9 bases. This CDR3 has 15 residues. Trimming took 2 bases from V and 9 from J; bases not matched to a gene: 9. The germline V gene has CDR1 SGHRS and CDR2 YFSETQ. The CDR3 protein is CASSLSGLAASEQFF. CDR3 DNA sequence: TGCGCCAGCAGCTTATCGGGACTAGCAGCAAGTGAGCAGTTCTTC.

This chain uses TRBV6-1 with TRBJ2-7, with D unclear. This CDR3 comprises 11 residues. CDR1 and CDR2 (germline): MNHNS, SASEGT. Trimming left V 4 bases short and J 2 bases short, with 3 bases between. Here the CDR3 reads CASSAAYEQYF. The CDR3 region has the DNA TGTGCCAGCAGTGCAGCCTACGAGCAGTACTTC.

V and J are TRBV13 and TRBJ2-7; 8 bases are shared with TRBD2. The germline CDR1 and CDR2 sequences are PRHDT and FYEKMQ (reference sequence). This CDR3 has 13 residues. V shed 3 bases and J 4 bases; nucleotides not matched to a gene: 2. In DNA, the CDR3 is TGTGCCAGCAGCTTCCCTAGCGGGTACGAGCAGTACTTC. Translating it yields CASSFPSGYEQYF.

The chain joins TRBV5-6 to TRBJ2-7; D is ambiguous. V lost 4 bases to trimming and J lost 4 bases, with 12 bases between them. The CDR3 totals 13 residues. Germline values: CDR1 SGHDT, CDR2 YYEEEE. The CDR3 nucleotides read TGTGCCAGCAGCGGTTGGAACGGGTACGAGCAGTACTTC. It yields the protein CASSGWNGYEQYF.

The J gene is TRBJ2-7, the V gene TRBV7-9, with a tentative D call TRBD2 (5 bases). The CDR3 totals 13 residues. The germline V gene has CDR1 SEHNR and CDR2 FQNEAQ (reference sequence). The germline V and J ends were trimmed by 5 bases and 7 bases, with 15 bases remaining between them. CDR3 amino acids: CASSNGLFLEQYF. The CDR3 nucleotides read TGTGCCAGCAGCAATGGACTGTTTTTGGAGCAGTACTTC.

The CDR3 loop is CASSDRGGRAFF. The CDR3 DNA is TGTGCCAGCAGTGACAGGGGAGGAAGAGCTTTCTTT. The chain is built from TRBV6-4 and TRBJ1-1, with D possibly TRBD1 on 5 matching bases. V lost 2 bases, J lost 10 bases, and 11 bases lay in between. Germline values: CDR1 MRHNA, CDR2 SNTAGT. CDR3 length: 12 amino acids.

This sequence joins TRBV19 and TRBJ2-7, with 7 bases lining up with TRBD1. Germline loops: CDR1 LNHDA, CDR2 SQIVND (reference sequence). The junction had 7 bases not matched to a gene; V was cut back by 0 bases and J by 5 bases. The CDR3 runs to 15 residues. CDR3 DNA: TGTGCCAGTAGTATAGATAGGCAGGGGGTCAACGAGCAGTACTTC. Protein: CASSIDRQGVNEQYF.

V usage is TRBV11-3 and J usage is TRBJ2-5; the match to TRBD1 covers 8 bases. V dropped 5 bases and J dropped 5; count of bases not matched to a gene: 7. The CDR3 loop spans 14 amino acids. The V gene's germline CDR1 is SGHNT and CDR2 YENEEA. The CDR3 nucleotides are TGTGCCAGCAGCGACAGGGGCGAGGTGGAGACCCAGTACTTC. Protein product: CASSDRGEVETQYF.

V usage is TRBV19 and J usage is TRBJ2-7; 9 positions agree with TRBD1. CDR1 is LNHDA, CDR2 SQIVND, per germline (reference sequence). CDR3 size: 14 residues. Germline trimming cut 3 bases from V and 5 bases from J; bases unmatched to any gene: 5. CDR3: CASSIGTGLDEQYF. Here the CDR3 DNA reads TGTGCCAGTAGTATCGGGACAGGGCTCGACGAGCAGTACTTC. Together with reference TRBV19 and TRBJ2-7, the CDR3 gives the full variable domain: DGGITQSPKYLFRKEGQNVTLSCEQNLNHDAMYWYRQDPGQGLRLIYYSQIVNDFQKGDIAEGYSVSREKKESFPLTVTSAQKNPTAFYLCASSIGTGLDEQYFGPGTRLTVT.